The 3 T cell receptor beta chains in this list originate from one sample, sequenced in a study of shared clonotypes between healthy human individuals. Profiling relied on immunoSEQ multiplex PCR, and the TCRdb table lists in-frame clones only, not all of them. The table shows over a million clones, with around 76% occurring only once. The material sequenced was memory CD4+ T cells sorted from blood. As for subset: CD45RA-negative fraction. The receptors were sampled from a man aged 18-30 years in good health.

This clone came up once. This chain uses TRBV6-5 with TRBJ1-2; D is ambiguous. The CDR3 has 14 amino acids. Trimming took off 7 bases at V and 3 bases at J, with 15 bases between the two ends. The germline V gene encodes CDR1 MNHEY and CDR2 SVGAGI. CDR3 protein: CASKLARNYYGYTF. CDR3 nucleotides: TGTGCCAGCAAATTGGCCAGGAACTACTATGGCTACACCTTC.

This clone was recorded only once. The chain combines TRBV30 with TRBJ1-4, with D possibly TRBD1 on 6 matching bases. Germline V gene lookup returns CDR1 GTSNPN and CDR2 SVGIG (reference sequence). V shed 3 bases and J shed 3 bases, with 11 bases lying between them. The CDR3 sequence is 14 residues long. The CDR3 DNA is TGTGCCTGGAGCAAGGCAGGGGCTAATGAAAAACTGTTTTTT. Translating gives CAWSKAGANEKLFF.

In the case of this clone: Other DNA sequences of this sample code for an identical CDR3. The V and J genes are TRBV7-2 and TRBJ2-7; D uncertain. The CDR3 consists of 11 residues. The germline V gene encodes CDR1 SGHTA and CDR2 FQGNSA. Deletions cut 1 base from V and 4 bases from J, with 2 bases between. The CDR3 DNA follows: TGTGCCAGCAGCTTAGTATACGAGCAGTACTTC. Its translation: CASSLVYEQYF.